The next 25 T cell receptor beta chains were all read from a single sample in a study of cytotoxic CD8 clonotypes in ibrutinib-treated CLL. Assay: immunoSEQ multiplex PCR; the TCRdb copy retains only in-frame clones and omits some. This table has about 300,000 clones, approximately 76% appearing once. Material: PBMCs, obtained at disease progression, from a patient treated with ibrutinib. Source of these receptors: a human donor with chronic lymphocytic leukemia.

The rearrangement uses TRBV6-1 and TRBJ1-2; D remains ambiguous. The ends were cut back, 8 bases at V and 4 bases at J, with 17 bases in the middle. Germline CDR1 reads MNHNS; CDR2 reads SASEGT. CDR3 length: 14 residues. This chain's CDR3 is CASVGLIHFYGYTF. The CDR3 nucleotides are TGTGCCAGCGTCGGTCTAATACATTTCTATGGCTACACCTTC.

The chain is built from TRBV6-5 and TRBJ1-2, with D perhaps TRBD1 (5 bases). Germline V gives CDR1 MNHEY, CDR2 SVGAGI. This CDR3 contains 15 residues. V was trimmed by 6 bases and J by 3 bases, leaving 17 bases between them. The CDR3 here is CASRPVGRWDYGYTF. CDR3 nucleotides: TGTGCCAGCAGACCCGTGGGGCGATGGGACTATGGCTACACCTTC.

In this sample, this clone turned up once. V is TRBV6-6 and J is TRBJ1-5; D remains unclear. Between the trimmed V and J ends, which lost 0 bases and 0 bases, there was a span of 6 bases. Per the germline V gene, CDR1 is MNHNY and CDR2 is SVGAGI (reference sequence). The CDR3 has 15 residues. CDR3 bases: TGTGCCAGCAGTTACTCCCAATATAGCAATCAGCCCCAGCATTTT. This gives the protein CASSYSQYSNQPQHF.

CDR3: CASSQDIWGLGLLRSGQPQHF. CDR3 sequence (DNA): TGTGCCAGCAGCCAAGATATATGGGGGCTCGGGCTCCTTCGGTCAGGCCAGCCCCAGCATTTT. V is TRBV14 and J is TRBJ1-5; maybe TRBD1 (6 bases). V lost 0 bases and J 7 bases, leaving 31 bases between the germline ends. CDR1 and CDR2 from the germline V gene are SGHDN and FVKESK. This CDR3 contains 21 residues.

This clone was detected only a few times. Other DNA sequences in the sample encode the same CDR3. This sequence joins TRBV20-1 and TRBJ2-1, with TRBD2 as a possible D gene (5 bases). This CDR3 region has 11 residues. V lost 3 bases and J 7 bases, leaving 7 bases between the germline ends. CDR1 is DFQATT and CDR2 is SNEGSKA in the germline V gene (reference sequence). CDR3 sequence: CSASGGNEQFF. The CDR3 DNA reads TGCAGTGCTAGTGGCGGGAATGAGCAGTTCTTC.

For the CDR3, the DNA is TGCAGCGTTCTCTTTGGACAGGTTCGAGCTTTCTTT. As protein: CSVLFGQVRAFF. The chain uses TRBV29-1 and TRBJ1-1; TRBD1 matches at 7 bases. The CDR3 has 12 amino acids. The germline V gene has CDR1 SQVTM and CDR2 ANQGSEA. V lost 5 bases, J lost 10 bases, and 10 bases stayed unmatched.

For this clone: A much bigger clone sits one base away, suggesting this may be a read error. Other DNA sequences of this sample code for an identical CDR3. The rearrangement joins TRBV11-2 to TRBJ1-2; no firm D call. There are 13 residues in the CDR3. Looked up from germline, CDR1 is SGHAT and CDR2 is FQNNGV. The V end lost 1 base, the J end lost 0 bases, and 3 bases lay between the germline ends. This chain's CDR3 is CASSLGANYGYTF. In DNA form, the CDR3 reads TGTGCCAGCAGCTTAGGTGCTAACTATGGCTACACCTTC.

This clone showed up just once. The chain employs TRBV19 and TRBJ1-5; 7 nucleotides line up with TRBD1. Trimming cost V 2 bases and J 4 bases; bases outside gene matches: 5. The CDR3 loop spans 15 amino acids. CDR1 is LNHDA and CDR2 is SQIVND in the germline V gene (reference sequence). The CDR3 here is CASSIRQGGNQPQHF. In DNA form, the CDR3 reads TGTGCCAGTAGTATAAGGCAGGGGGGAAATCAGCCCCAGCATTTT.

The chain has TRBV6-1 and TRBJ2-7; TRBD2 might be the D (6 bases). The CDR3 totals 15 residues. Trimming took off 7 bases at V and 0 bases at J, with 16 bases between the two ends. The germline CDR1 and CDR2 sequences are MNHNS and SASEGT. The CDR3 region has the DNA TGTGCCAGCAAGAATCGAGCGGGTATCTCCTACGAGCAGTACTTC. Translation: CASKNRAGISYEQYF.

The V and J genes are TRBV19 and TRBJ2-1, with D hard to call. V lost 7 bases to trimming and J lost 0 bases, with 10 bases between them. The CDR3 is 14 residues long. Germline CDR1 is LNHDA and CDR2 is SQIVND (reference sequence). CDR3 nucleotide sequence: TGTGCCAGTATGGCCCCGAGCTCCTACAATGAGCAGTTCTTC. This encodes CASMAPSSYNEQFF.

This rearrangement joins TRBV2 to TRBJ2-2; either TRBD1 or TRBD2 may fit D (6 bases each). Trimming left V 7 bases short and J 4 bases short, with 19 bases between. The CDR3 consists of 16 residues. Germline CDR1 SNHLY, CDR2 FYNNEI. Written as DNA, the CDR3 is TGTGCCAGCACCCCCCCCCGGGGGCGGCGCACCGGGGAGCTGTTTTTT. Its protein product is CASTPPRGRRTGELFF. The full variable domain, with the rest looked up from reference TRBV2 and TRBJ2-2, is EPEVTQTPSHQVTQMGQEVILRCVPISNHLYFYWYRQILGQKVEFLVSFYNNEISEKSEIFDDQFSVERPDGSNFTLKIRSTKLEDSAMYFCASTPPRGRRTGELFFGEGSRLTVL.

The chain has TRBV2 and TRBJ1-2, with D tentatively TRBD1 (6 bases). The germline gives CDR1 SNHLY, CDR2 FYNNEI. The V end was cut by 5 bases, the J end by 3 bases, with 10 bases between. The CDR3 is 13 residues long. The CDR3 sequence is CASSPEGDYGYTF. The CDR3 region has the DNA TGTGCCAGCAGTCCGGAGGGGGACTATGGCTACACCTTC. The full variable domain, rest sourced from reference TRBV2 and TRBJ1-2, is EPEVTQTPSHQVTQMGQEVILRCVPISNHLYFYWYRQILGQKVEFLVSFYNNEISEKSEIFDDQFSVERPDGSNFTLKIRSTKLEDSAMYFCASSPEGDYGYTFGSGTRLTVV.

This clone was recorded once. The rearrangement joins TRBV28 to TRBJ1-2; TRBD1 aligns across 9 bases. This CDR3 contains 13 residues. The germline V gene encodes CDR1 MDHEN and CDR2 SYDVKM. J was trimmed by 6 bases and V by 5 bases; bases with no gene match: 4. The CDR3 DNA reads as TGTGCCAGCAGTGAGACAGGGGGAAATGGCTACACCTTC. Residues: CASSETGGNGYTF.

This chain joins TRBV11-2 and TRBJ1-4, with a possible D match to TRBD1 (5 bases). V was pared by 5 bases and J by 7 bases, with 14 bases between. The CDR3 runs 14 residues. CDR1 is SGHAT, CDR2 FQNNGV, per germline. As DNA, the CDR3 is TGTGCCAGCAGCCCTCGCCGGGACGCTGAAAAACTGTTTTTT. The encoded protein is CASSPRRDAEKLFF.

The chain has TRBV28 and TRBJ1-1; a possible D gene is TRBD1 (6 bases). Trimming pared 1 base from V and 5 bases from J, leaving 20 bases between. CDR3 length equals 17 residues. From germline, CDR1 is MDHEN and CDR2 SYDVKM. CDR3 bases: TGTGCCAGCAGTTTATTATCCCCAGGCAGGGGAGGAACTGAAGCTTTCTTT. As protein: CASSLLSPGRGGTEAFF.

V is TRBV11-2 and J is TRBJ2-7; D is tentatively TRBD1 or TRBD2 (5 bases each). Trimming shortened V by 2 bases and J by 4 bases, and 12 bases separated the two germline ends. The V gene's germline CDR1 is SGHAT and CDR2 FQNNGV. CDR3 length equals 14 residues. The CDR3 here is CASSLLGVGYEQYF. The CDR3 nucleotides are TGTGCCAGCAGCTTATTGGGGGTAGGGTACGAGCAGTACTTC.

The gene calls are TRBV2 and TRBJ2-1, with a tentative D call TRBD2 (6 bases). This CDR3 contains 12 residues. Per germline, CDR1 SNHLY and CDR2 FYNNEI. V was clipped by 6 bases and J by 6 bases, with 9 bases between them. For the CDR3, the DNA is TGTGCCAGCAGATTCGGGGGCAATGAGCAGTTCTTC. Protein sequence: CASRFGGNEQFF.

This chain joins TRBV2 and TRBJ1-2; D is perhaps TRBD1 (5 bases). In germline, CDR1 is SNHLY, CDR2 FYNNEI. CDR3 size: 13 residues. V lost 9 bases, J lost 1 base, and 12 bases lay in between. CDR3 coding DNA: TGTGCCAGAAGGACACGAAGTAACTATGGCTACACCTTC. This encodes CARRTRSNYGYTF.

The chain carries TRBV6-5 and TRBJ1-5; maybe TRBD1 (5 bases). This CDR3 is 14 amino acids long. Trimming removed 6 bases from V and 11 bases from J, with 20 bases in between. The V gene's germline CDR1 is MNHEY and CDR2 SVGAGI. CDR3: CASRGTDGDSAQHF. The CDR3, as DNA: TGTGCCAGCAGGGGGACGGACGGAGATTCAGCCCAGCATTTT.

The genes are TRBV2 and TRBJ1-5, with D tentatively TRBD1 (6 bases). The CDR3 sequence is 18 residues long. Trimming removed 8 bases from V and 4 bases from J, with 27 bases in between. Germline CDR1 and CDR2: SNHLY and FYNNEI. The CDR3 loop is CASSGQSAWIELNQPQHF. As DNA, the CDR3 is TGTGCCAGCTCTGGACAGTCCGCTTGGATCGAGCTGAATCAGCCCCAGCATTTT.

The chain joins TRBV6-5 to TRBJ2-7, with TRBD1 matching 8 bases. CDR3 length: 11 amino acids. CDR1 MNHEY and CDR2 SVGAGI come from the germline V gene. J was trimmed by 12 bases and V by 7 bases; bases with no gene match: 8. CDR3: CASTKGDRMYF. The CDR3 nucleotides are TGTGCCAGCACTAAGGGGGACAGGATGTACTTC.

The V gene is TRBV19, the J gene TRBJ1-5; 9 nucleotides align to TRBD1. CDR1 and CDR2 (germline): LNHDA, SQIVND (reference sequence). V was clipped by 9 bases and J by 3 bases; unmatched bases: 9. The CDR3 runs to 15 residues. The CDR3 sequence: CASLTGGHTNQPQHF. The CDR3 DNA reads TGTGCCAGCCTGACAGGGGGGCACACCAATCAGCCCCAGCATTTT.

The V gene is TRBV28, the J gene TRBJ2-5; 15 nucleotides align to TRBD2. CDR1 is MDHEN, CDR2 SYDVKM, per germline. The length of the CDR3 is 16 residues. V was clipped by 10 bases and J by 2 bases; unmatched bases: 8. CDR3 residues: CATLGLAGGRQETQYF. The CDR3 region has the DNA TGTGCCACCTTAGGACTAGCGGGAGGGCGGCAAGAGACCCAGTACTTC.

This chain uses TRBV7-9 with TRBJ1-2; 8 nucleotides match TRBD1. Germline trimming cut 3 bases from V and 7 bases from J; bases unmatched to any gene: 4. This CDR3 contains 13 residues. Per germline, CDR1 SEHNR and CDR2 FQNEAQ (reference sequence). The CDR3 loop is CASSLTGDAGYTF. DNA of the CDR3: TGTGCCAGCAGCTTGACAGGGGATGCTGGCTACACCTTC.

The J gene is TRBJ2-5, the V gene TRBV7-9; 7 positions match TRBD1. The CDR3 loop spans 18 amino acids. Trimming cost V 5 bases and J 5 bases; bases outside gene matches: 20. Germline-derived CDR1 and CDR2 are SEHNR and FQNEAQ (reference sequence). CDR3 nucleotides: TGTGCCAGCAGCCGCCCCCTCGTTCGCAGGGGGATGGAGGAGACCCAGTACTTC. Translating gives CASSRPLVRRGMEETQYF.